These 25 T cell receptor beta chains were all obtained from the same sample, sequenced in a study of beta chain features in type 1 diabetes. Every isolated RNA sample was fully reverse transcribed, so sequencing captured expressed TCRB transcripts. Profiled with immunoSEQ multiplex PCR; TCRdb holds only in-frame clones, not every one. This sample has approximately 340,000 clones, with roughly 15% found just once. The specimen sequenced was naive CD4+ T cells from blood. All receptors come from a woman younger than 30 in good health.

The gene calls are TRBV28 and TRBJ2-1; TRBD2 is a possible D gene (6 bases). V lost 2 bases, J lost 9 bases, and 8 bases lay in between. Germline V gives CDR1 MDHEN, CDR2 SYDVKM. This CDR3 region has 12 residues. CDR3 in amino acids: CASSLGRSEQFF. The CDR3 DNA follows: TGTGCCAGCAGTTTAGGGAGGAGTGAGCAGTTCTTC.

A remark on this clone: The sample holds other DNA sequences that translate to the same CDR3. The V and J genes are TRBV7-2 and TRBJ2-5; a weak D match, TRBD1 (6 bases). The germline V gene has CDR1 SGHTA and CDR2 FQGNSA. Trimming removed 1 base at V and 5 bases at J, with 8 bases between. This CDR3 is 13 amino acids long. The CDR3 nucleotides read TGTGCCAGCAGCTTAGGCAGGGGTGAGACCCAGTACTTC. It encodes CASSLGRGETQYF.

The chain employs TRBV30 and TRBJ2-3; 7 positions agree with TRBD1. CDR1 GTSNPN and CDR2 SVGIG come from the germline V gene (reference sequence). V shed 2 bases and J 2 bases; nucleotides not matched to a gene: 10. This CDR3 is 16 amino acids long. Written as DNA, the CDR3 is TGTGCCTGGAGTAGGGACAGAGGACCGAACACAGATACGCAGTATTTT. It specifies CAWSRDRGPNTDTQYF.

This clone was picked up a small number of times. The gene calls are TRBV4-3 and TRBJ2-1; TRBD2 agrees at 11 bases. The CDR3 sequence is 15 residues long. The ends lost 0 bases at V and 9 bases at J; junction bases unmatched: 4. The germline V gene encodes CDR1 LGHNA and CDR2 YSLEER. For the CDR3, the DNA is TGCGCCAGCAGCCAAGAGGGTAGCGGGAGGGGTGAGCAGTTCTTC. Translation: CASSQEGSGRGEQFF.

The gene calls are TRBV29-1 and TRBJ2-1, with 7 bases fitting TRBD1. Germline-derived CDR1 and CDR2 are SQVTM and ANQGSEA. Trimming at V came to 1 base and at J to 8 bases, leaving 11 bases not matched to a gene. The CDR3 runs to 15 residues. CDR3 sequence (DNA): TGCAGCGTTGAAGGACGACAGGGTTTCAAGGATGAGCAGTTCTTC. Translated, it gives CSVEGRQGFKDEQFF.

This clone was found a few times. The V call is TRBV7-8, the J call TRBJ2-7; TRBD1 matches 7 bases. After removal of 2 bases from V and 7 bases from J, the junction contained 8 bases not matched to a gene. The length of the CDR3 is 14 residues. CDR1 and CDR2 from the germline V gene are SGHVS and FQNEAQ. The CDR3 DNA reads TGTGCCAGCAGCTTATGGGACAGCGGCAAGGAGCAGTACTTC. Translation: CASSLWDSGKEQYF.

The sample holds a few counts of this clone. The chain uses TRBV10-3 and TRBJ2-7; maybe TRBD1 (5 bases). The V gene lost 8 bases and the J gene lost 7 bases, with 21 bases spanning the gap. This CDR3 comprises 14 residues. Germline V CDR1 and CDR2: ENHRY, SYGVKD. The CDR3 sequence: CAIGIAGYRGEQYF. CDR3 nucleotides: TGTGCCATCGGCATCGCAGGGTATCGTGGGGAGCAGTACTTC.

V usage is TRBV27 and J usage is TRBJ1-5, with 9 bases matching TRBD1. There are 16 residues in the CDR3. V shed 4 bases and J 0 bases; nucleotides not matched to a gene: 4. CDR1 MNHEY and CDR2 SMNVEV come from the germline V gene (reference sequence). CDR3 protein: CASSSGTGTSNQPQHF. As DNA, the CDR3 is TGTGCCAGCAGTTCCGGGACAGGGACTAGCAATCAGCCCCAGCATTTT.

The chain joins TRBV7-7 to TRBJ2-5, with TRBD2 matching over 7 bases. With V trimmed by 1 base and J by 2 bases, 7 bases remained unmatched. Germline-derived CDR1 and CDR2 are SSHAT and FNYEAQ (reference sequence). This CDR3 comprises 16 residues. The CDR3 sequence: CASSLGSAGVQETQYF. CDR3 nucleotide sequence: TGTGCCAGCAGCTTAGGTTCCGCGGGGGTGCAAGAGACCCAGTACTTC.

V gene TRBV13 combines with J gene TRBJ2-5, with 7 bases that match TRBD2. Germline CDR1 and CDR2: PRHDT and FYEKMQ (reference sequence). The V and J ends lost 4 bases and 7 bases, in that order; junction bases with no gene match: 12. CDR3 length equals 15 residues. The CDR3 loop is CASSSRLAAVGTQYF. As DNA, the CDR3 is TGTGCCAGCAGCTCCAGACTAGCAGCCGTGGGGACCCAGTACTTC.

This clone was counted a few times. The chain uses TRBV7-2 and TRBJ2-3; maybe TRBD2 (7 bases). Trimming took 5 bases from V and 2 from J, leaving 17 bases between them. Germline V gives CDR1 SGHTA, CDR2 FQGNSA. The CDR3 length is 16 residues. The CDR3 region is CASSGGASPVTDTQYF. CDR3 DNA sequence: TGTGCCAGCAGCGGGGGGGCTAGTCCCGTCACAGATACGCAGTATTTT. Combining the CDR3 with reference TRBV7-2 and TRBJ2-3 gives the whole variable domain GAGVSQSPSNKVTEKGKDVELRCDPISGHTALYWYRQSLGQGLEFLIYFQGNSAPDKSGLPSDRFSAERTGGSVSTLTIQRTQQEDSAVYLCASSGGASPVTDTQYFGPGTRLTVL.

The rearrangement links TRBV30 to TRBJ2-1; 10 bases fit TRBD2. V gave up 2 bases and J gave up 8 bases; unmatched junction bases: 6. The germline V gene encodes CDR1 GTSNPN and CDR2 SVGIG (reference sequence). The CDR3 loop spans 14 amino acids. The CDR3 region has the DNA TGTGCCTGGAGTCCCGGACTAGCGGTGGATGAGCAGTTCTTC. This translates into CAWSPGLAVDEQFF.

The chain employs TRBV7-9 and TRBJ2-5, with a possible D match to TRBD2 (6 bases). In germline, CDR1 is SEHNR, CDR2 FQNEAQ (reference sequence). V was shortened by 2 bases and J by 5 bases, with 15 bases between the two germline ends. This CDR3 has 15 amino acids. Written as DNA, the CDR3 is TGTGCCAGCAGCTTACAGGGAGGAACAAGTGAGACCCAGTACTTC. Encoded protein: CASSLQGGTSETQYF.

The V and J genes are TRBV7-6 and TRBJ2-3; 14 bases are a match to TRBD2. V trimming: 6 bases; J trimming: 4 bases; junction bases outside the gene matches: 6. This CDR3 spans 16 amino acids. In germline, CDR1 is SGHVS, CDR2 FNYEAQ. CDR3 in amino acids: CASRRGLAGGSDTQYF. CDR3 DNA: TGTGCCAGCAGACGAGGACTAGCGGGAGGATCAGATACGCAGTATTTT.

The chain employs TRBV5-1 and TRBJ2-3; 10 bases agree with TRBD2. Unmatched junction bases numbered 4, after V lost 0 bases and J lost 0 bases. The CDR3 contains 17 residues. Germline values: CDR1 SGHRS, CDR2 YFSETQ. The CDR3 nucleotides are TGCGCCAGCAGCTTGGCTCTACTAGCGGGGAGCACAGATACGCAGTATTTT. This gives the protein CASSLALLAGSTDTQYF.

The chain couples TRBV7-9 to TRBJ2-5; 7 bases are a match to TRBD1. CDR3 size: 14 residues. The V segment lost 7 bases and the J segment 1 base; nucleotides outside the gene matches: 6. Germline V gene sequence: CDR1 SEHNR, CDR2 FQNEAQ (reference sequence). CDR3 coding DNA: TGTGCCAGCATGACTGGGACAGTCCAAGAGACCCAGTACTTC. This sequence encodes CASMTGTVQETQYF.

J is TRBJ1-5 and V is TRBV6-6; possibly TRBD1 for D (5 bases). The CDR3 has 12 amino acids. Germline CDR1 and CDR2: MNHNY and SVGAGI (reference sequence). Between the trimmed V and J ends, which lost 6 bases and 5 bases, there was a span of 8 bases. The CDR3 DNA sequence: TGTGCCAGCAGAACAGGAGATCAGCCCCAGCATTTT. This sequence encodes CASRTGDQPQHF.

J is TRBJ2-1 and V is TRBV30; 8 bases align to TRBD1. Germline assignment: CDR1 GTSNPN and CDR2 SVGIG (reference sequence). Germline trimming cut 1 base from V and 7 bases from J; bases unmatched to any gene: 12. This CDR3 comprises 16 residues. In DNA form, the CDR3 reads TGTGCCTGGAGTGCGAAATGGCAGGGGGCAGGGAATGAGCAGTTCTTC. It codes for CAWSAKWQGAGNEQFF.

V and J are TRBV25-1 and TRBJ1-2; tentative D call: TRBD1 (5 bases). The CDR3 is made up of 13 amino acids. Germline V lookup: CDR1 MGHDK, CDR2 SYGVNS. With 2 bases removed from V and 6 bases from J, the gap between germline ends came to 10 bases. The CDR3 loop is CASSERWGDGYTF. The CDR3 nucleotides read TGTGCCAGCAGTGAAAGGTGGGGGGATGGCTACACCTTC.

This clone was seen a few times. V usage is TRBV7-2 and J usage is TRBJ2-5; TRBD2 matches 7 bases. V shed 5 bases and J 1 base; nucleotides not matched to a gene: 10. Germline V gene lookup returns CDR1 SGHTA and CDR2 FQGNSA. CDR3 length: 16 amino acids. In nucleotides, the CDR3 is TGTGCCAGCAGCCCCCGGGGCGGGGGACCCCAAGAGACCCAGTACTTC. It yields the protein CASSPRGGGPQETQYF.

The table lists this clone with a few counts. This chain uses TRBV29-1 with TRBJ2-3; 8 bases fit TRBD2. This CDR3 contains 15 residues. After removal of 7 bases from V and 4 bases from J, the junction contained 13 bases not matched to a gene. Germline-derived CDR1 and CDR2 are SQVTM and ANQGSEA. The CDR3 region has the DNA TGCAGCGCCCCCAGCGCGGGAGGCTCAGCAGATACGCAGTATTTT. It encodes CSAPSAGGSADTQYF.

The chain carries TRBV7-2 and TRBJ2-7, with D maybe TRBD1 (6 bases). CDR3 size: 14 residues. V was clipped by 3 bases and J by 2 bases, with 11 bases between them. Per germline, CDR1 SGHTA and CDR2 FQGNSA. The CDR3 nucleotides read TGTGCCAGCAGCTTCAGGAAGGGGGCCTACGAGCAGTACTTC. Amino acid sequence: CASSFRKGAYEQYF. The full variable domain, with the rest looked up from reference TRBV7-2 and TRBJ2-7, is GAGVSQSPSNKVTEKGKDVELRCDPISGHTALYWYRQSLGQGLEFLIYFQGNSAPDKSGLPSDRFSAERTGGSVSTLTIQRTQQEDSAVYLCASSFRKGAYEQYFGPGTRLTVT.

In its sample, this clone was seen a few times. The chain recombines TRBV9 with TRBJ2-3; D is uncertain. The CDR3 runs 14 residues. The germline CDR1 and CDR2 sequences are SGDLS and YYNGEE. Trimming pared 0 bases from V and 6 bases from J, leaving 11 bases between. The CDR3 DNA reads as TGTGCCAGCAGCGTAGTCCTCCAAGCCGATACGCAGTATTTT. As protein: CASSVVLQADTQYF.

The chain carries TRBV19 and TRBJ1-5; TRBD1 is a possible D gene (5 bases). CDR3 length: 16 residues. The V gene's germline CDR1 is LNHDA and CDR2 SQIVND (reference sequence). Between the trimmed V and J ends, which lost 4 bases and 0 bases, there was a span of 13 bases. Here the CDR3 DNA reads TGTGCCAGTAGTAGATCGACAGAGCATAGCAATCAGCCCCAGCATTTT. Amino acids: CASSRSTEHSNQPQHF. Looking up the rest from reference TRBV19 and TRBJ1-5 gives the full variable domain: DGGITQSPKYLFRKEGQNVTLSCEQNLNHDAMYWYRQDPGQGLRLIYYSQIVNDFQKGDIAEGYSVSREKKESFPLTVTSAQKNPTAFYLCASSRSTEHSNQPQHFGDGTRLSIL.

This clone has more than one count but fewer than ten. This sequence joins TRBV30 and TRBJ2-7; possibly TRBD2 for D (5 bases). Germline V lookup: CDR1 GTSNPN, CDR2 SVGIG (reference sequence). The CDR3 runs to 11 residues. Trimming took off 8 bases at V and 3 bases at J, with 11 bases between the two ends. The CDR3 sequence is CAGGLDYEQYF. CDR3 nucleotides: TGTGCCGGTGGACTGGACTACGAGCAGTACTTC.